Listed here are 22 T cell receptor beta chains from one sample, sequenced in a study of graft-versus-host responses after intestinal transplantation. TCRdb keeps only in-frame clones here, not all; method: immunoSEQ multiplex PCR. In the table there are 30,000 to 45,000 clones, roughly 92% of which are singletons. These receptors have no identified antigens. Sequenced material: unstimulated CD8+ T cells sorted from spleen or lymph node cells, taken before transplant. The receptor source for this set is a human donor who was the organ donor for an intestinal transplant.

CDR3: CASSQPPGGNEQFF. CDR3 DNA sequence: TGCGCCAGCAGCCAACCACCAGGGGGCAATGAGCAGTTCTTC. V usage is TRBV4-1 and J usage is TRBJ2-1; 7 nucleotides match TRBD1. The ends lost 2 bases at V and 6 bases at J; junction bases unmatched: 4. CDR1 MGHRA and CDR2 YSYEKL come from the germline V gene. This CDR3 has 14 residues.

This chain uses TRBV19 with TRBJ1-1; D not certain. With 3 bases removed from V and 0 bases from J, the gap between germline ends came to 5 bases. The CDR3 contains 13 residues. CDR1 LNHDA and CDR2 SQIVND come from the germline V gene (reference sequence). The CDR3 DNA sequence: TGTGCCAGTAGTATCAGCATGAACACTGAAGCTTTCTTT. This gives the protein CASSISMNTEAFF. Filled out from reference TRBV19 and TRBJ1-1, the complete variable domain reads DGGITQSPKYLFRKEGQNVTLSCEQNLNHDAMYWYRQDPGQGLRLIYYSQIVNDFQKGDIAEGYSVSREKKESFPLTVTSAQKNPTAFYLCASSISMNTEAFFGQGTRLTVV.

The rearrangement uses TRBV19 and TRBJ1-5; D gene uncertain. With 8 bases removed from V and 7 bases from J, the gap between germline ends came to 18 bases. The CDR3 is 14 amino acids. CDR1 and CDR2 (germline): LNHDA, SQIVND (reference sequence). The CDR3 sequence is CASRQEGPRQPQHF. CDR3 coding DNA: TGTGCCAGTCGCCAGGAGGGTCCGCGACAGCCCCAGCATTTT.

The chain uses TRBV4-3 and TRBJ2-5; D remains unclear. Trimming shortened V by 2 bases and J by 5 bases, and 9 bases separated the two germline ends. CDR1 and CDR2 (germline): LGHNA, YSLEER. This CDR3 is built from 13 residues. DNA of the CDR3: TGCGCCAGCAGCCAAAGGAATTGGGAGACCCAGTACTTC. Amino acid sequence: CASSQRNWETQYF.

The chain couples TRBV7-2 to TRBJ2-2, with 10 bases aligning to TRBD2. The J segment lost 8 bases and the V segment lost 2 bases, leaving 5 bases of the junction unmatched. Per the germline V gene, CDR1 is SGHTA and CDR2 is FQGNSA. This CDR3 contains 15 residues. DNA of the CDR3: TGTGCCAGCAGCTTAAGTACTAGCGGGATGGGGGAGCTGTTTTTT. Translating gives CASSLSTSGMGELFF.

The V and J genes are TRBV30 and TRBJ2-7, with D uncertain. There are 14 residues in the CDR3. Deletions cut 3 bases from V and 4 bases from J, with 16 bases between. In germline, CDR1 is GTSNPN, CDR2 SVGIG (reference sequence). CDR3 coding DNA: TGTGCCTGGAGCGATCAAACCTCTAGGTACGAGCAGTACTTC. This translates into CAWSDQTSRYEQYF.

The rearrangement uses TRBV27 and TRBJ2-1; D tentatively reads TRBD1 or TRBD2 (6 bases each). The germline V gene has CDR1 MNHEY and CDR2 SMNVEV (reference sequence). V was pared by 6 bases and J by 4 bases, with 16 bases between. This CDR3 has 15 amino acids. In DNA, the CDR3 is TGTGCCAGCAGCCGAAGGGGGGCGGGATACAATGAGCAGTTCTTC. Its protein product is CASSRRGAGYNEQFF.

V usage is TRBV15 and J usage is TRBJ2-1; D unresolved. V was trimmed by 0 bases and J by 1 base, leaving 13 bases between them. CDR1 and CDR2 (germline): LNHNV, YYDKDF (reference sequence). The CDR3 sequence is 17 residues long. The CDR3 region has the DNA TGTGCCACCAGCAGAGACTCGGACCGGGCATCCTACAATGAGCAGTTCTTC. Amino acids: CATSRDSDRASYNEQFF.

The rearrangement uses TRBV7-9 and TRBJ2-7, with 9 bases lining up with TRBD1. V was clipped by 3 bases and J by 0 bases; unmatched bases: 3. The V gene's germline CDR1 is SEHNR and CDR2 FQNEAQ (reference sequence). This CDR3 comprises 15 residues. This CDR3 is CASSFGTGSSYEQYF. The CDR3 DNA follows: TGTGCCAGCAGCTTCGGGACAGGGTCCTCCTACGAGCAGTACTTC.

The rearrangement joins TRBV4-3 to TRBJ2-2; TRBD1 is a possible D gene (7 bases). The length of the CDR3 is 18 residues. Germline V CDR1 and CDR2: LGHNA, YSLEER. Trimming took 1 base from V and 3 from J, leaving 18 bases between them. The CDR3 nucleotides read TGCGCCAGCAGCCAAGGCGCGGGACAGACCCTTGACACCGGGGAGCTGTTTTTT. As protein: CASSQGAGQTLDTGELFF.

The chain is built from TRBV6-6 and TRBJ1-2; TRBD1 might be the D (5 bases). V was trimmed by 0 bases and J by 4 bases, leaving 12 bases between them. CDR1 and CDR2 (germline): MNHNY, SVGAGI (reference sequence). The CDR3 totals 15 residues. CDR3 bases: TGTGCCAGCAGTTACTCGCTGGGACGGGCCTATGGCTACACCTTC. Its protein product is CASSYSLGRAYGYTF.

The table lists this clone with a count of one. The CDR3 loop is CASSNGTPQPQHF. The DNA for the CDR3 is TGTGCCAGCAGTAACGGGACCCCCCAGCCCCAGCATTTT. The chain employs TRBV13 and TRBJ1-5; possibly TRBD1 for D (5 bases). Trimming left V 6 bases short and J 7 bases short, with 13 bases between. This CDR3 comprises 13 residues. From germline, CDR1 is PRHDT and CDR2 FYEKMQ (reference sequence).

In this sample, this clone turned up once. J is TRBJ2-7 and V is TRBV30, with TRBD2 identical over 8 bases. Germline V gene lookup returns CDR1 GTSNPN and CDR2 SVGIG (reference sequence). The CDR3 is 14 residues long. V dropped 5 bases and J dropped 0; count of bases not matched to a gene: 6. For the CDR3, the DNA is TGTGCCTGGGAGCTCCGGGGGGGCTCCTACGAGCAGTACTTC. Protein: CAWELRGGSYEQYF.

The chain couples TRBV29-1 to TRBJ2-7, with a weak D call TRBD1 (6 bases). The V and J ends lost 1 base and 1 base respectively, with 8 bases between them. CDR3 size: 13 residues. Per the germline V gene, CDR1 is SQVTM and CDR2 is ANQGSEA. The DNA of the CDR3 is TGCAGCGTTGAAGTACAGGGTTCCTACGAGCAGTACTTC. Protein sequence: CSVEVQGSYEQYF.

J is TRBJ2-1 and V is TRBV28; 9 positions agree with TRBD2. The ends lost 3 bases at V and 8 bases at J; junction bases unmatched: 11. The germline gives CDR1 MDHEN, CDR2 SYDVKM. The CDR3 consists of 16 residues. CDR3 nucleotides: TGTGCCAGCAGTTTTCCCCCGGGCGGGAGGGCCGATGAGCAGTTCTTC. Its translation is CASSFPPGGRADEQFF.

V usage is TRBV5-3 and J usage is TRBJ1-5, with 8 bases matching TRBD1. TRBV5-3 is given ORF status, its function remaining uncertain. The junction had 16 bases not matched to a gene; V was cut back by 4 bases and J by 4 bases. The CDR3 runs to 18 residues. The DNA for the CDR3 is TGTGCCAGAAGCCTACGGGACAGGAATTTGAATTTGAATCAGCCCCAGCATTTT. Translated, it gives CARSLRDRNLNLNQPQHF.

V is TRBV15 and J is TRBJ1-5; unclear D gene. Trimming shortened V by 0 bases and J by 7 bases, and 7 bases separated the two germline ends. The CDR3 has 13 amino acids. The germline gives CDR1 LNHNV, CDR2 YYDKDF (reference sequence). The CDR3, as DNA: TGTGCCACCAGCAGAGATGACCGCCAGCCCCAGCATTTT. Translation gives CATSRDDRQPQHF.

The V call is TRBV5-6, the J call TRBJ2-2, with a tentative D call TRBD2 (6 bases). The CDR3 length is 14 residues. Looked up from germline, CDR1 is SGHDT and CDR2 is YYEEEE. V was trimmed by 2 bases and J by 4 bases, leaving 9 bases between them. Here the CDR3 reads CASSFSGSTGELFF. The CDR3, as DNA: TGTGCCAGCAGCTTTAGCGGATCCACCGGGGAGCTGTTTTTT. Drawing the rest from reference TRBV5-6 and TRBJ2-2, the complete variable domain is DAGVTQSPTHLIKTRGQQVTLRCSPKSGHDTVSWYQQALGQGPQFIFQYYEEEERQRGNFPDRFSGHQFPNYSSELNVNALLLGDSALYLCASSFSGSTGELFFGEGSRLTVL.

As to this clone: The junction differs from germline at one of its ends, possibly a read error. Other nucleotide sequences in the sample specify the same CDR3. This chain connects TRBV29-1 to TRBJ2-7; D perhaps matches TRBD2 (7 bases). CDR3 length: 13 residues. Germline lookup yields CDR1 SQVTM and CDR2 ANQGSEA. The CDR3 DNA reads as TGCCGCGTGGGGGGGGGCGGGGCCTACGAGCAGTACTTC. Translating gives CRVGGGGAYEQYF.

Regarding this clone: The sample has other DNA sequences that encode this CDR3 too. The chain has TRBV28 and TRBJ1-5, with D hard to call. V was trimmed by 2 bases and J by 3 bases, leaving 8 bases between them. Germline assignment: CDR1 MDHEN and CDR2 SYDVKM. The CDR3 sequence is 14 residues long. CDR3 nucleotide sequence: TGTGCCAGCAGTTTAGAGGGATACAATCAGCCCCAGCATTTT. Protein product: CASSLEGYNQPQHF.

In nucleotides, the CDR3 is TGTGCCAGCAGTAGACCTAGCGGGACCACTCAAGAGACCCAGTACTTC. It encodes CASSRPSGTTQETQYF. The chain employs TRBV28 and TRBJ2-5, with 9 bases lining up with TRBD2. CDR1 MDHEN and CDR2 SYDVKM come from the germline V gene. V lost 5 bases, J lost 2 bases, and 9 bases stayed unmatched. The CDR3 is made up of 16 amino acids.

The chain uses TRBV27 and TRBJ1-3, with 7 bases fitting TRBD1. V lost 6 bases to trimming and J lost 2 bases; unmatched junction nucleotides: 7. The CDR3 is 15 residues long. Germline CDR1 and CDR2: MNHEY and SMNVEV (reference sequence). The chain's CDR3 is CASSRTGAAGNTIYF. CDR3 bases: TGTGCCAGCAGCCGAACAGGGGCCGCTGGAAACACCATATATTTT.